The 30 T cell receptor beta chains given below trace back to one sample, sequenced in a study of cytomegalovirus exposure and HLA in healthy donors. 13 Jbeta primers and 60 Vbeta primers were used for the PCR. Clones were sequenced by immunoSEQ multiplex PCR, and TCRdb holds only the in-frame ones, with some missing. Here the sample spans around 75,000 clones, about 84% being singletons. Sequencing input: PBMCs. Every receptor here comes from a man aged 35 to 55 in good health and CMV-seronegative.

This clone appeared once. V usage is TRBV5-1 and J usage is TRBJ2-1; D might be TRBD2 (6 bases). V lost 2 bases, J lost 9 bases, and 12 bases lay in between. Germline loops: CDR1 SGHRS, CDR2 YFSETQ. CDR3 length equals 13 residues. The CDR3 nucleotides are TGCGCCAGCAGCTTCACGGGGGTTTTTGAGCAGTTCTTC. Encoded protein: CASSFTGVFEQFF.

J is TRBJ1-4 and V is TRBV5-1; 7 bases are shared with TRBD1. The V gene end was trimmed by 0 bases and the J gene end by 6 bases; junction bases not matched to a gene: 8. Germline loops: CDR1 SGHRS, CDR2 YFSETQ. CDR3 length: 16 amino acids. CDR3 sequence: CASSLADRAWDEKLFF. CDR3 nucleotide sequence: TGCGCCAGCAGCTTGGCAGACAGGGCTTGGGATGAAAAACTGTTTTTT.

The table lists this clone with a few counts. V usage is TRBV6-4 and J usage is TRBJ2-3; a weak D match, TRBD1 (6 bases). With 6 bases removed from V and 1 base from J, the gap between germline ends came to 20 bases. Germline CDR1 MRHNA, CDR2 SNTAGT. The CDR3 spans 17 residues. The CDR3 DNA reads TGTGCCAGCAGCCAACAGTCACGGACAGCGGGCACAGATACGCAGTATTTT. It encodes CASSQQSRTAGTDTQYF.

The rearrangement uses TRBV19 and TRBJ2-7; 7 positions match TRBD2. Germline lookup yields CDR1 LNHDA and CDR2 SQIVND (reference sequence). J gave up 5 bases and V 4 bases, and 17 bases lay outside the gene matches. The length of the CDR3 is 17 residues. CDR3 sequence (DNA): TGTGCCAGTAGTACCCCCACCGTTGGGCGGGGGTTGAACGAGCAGTACTTC. This encodes CASSTPTVGRGLNEQYF.

V gene TRBV5-1 combines with J gene TRBJ2-3, with 8 nucleotides matching TRBD2. Trimming removed 0 bases from V and 3 bases from J; junction bases left unmatched: 6. Germline CDR1 reads SGHRS; CDR2 reads YFSETQ. The CDR3 covers 16 residues. CDR3 sequence reads: CASSLVGSGDTDTQYF. The CDR3 DNA follows: TGCGCCAGCAGCTTGGTGGGTAGCGGGGATACAGATACGCAGTATTTT. Full variable domain (rest looked up from reference TRBV5-1 and TRBJ2-3): KAGVTQTPRYLIKTRGQQVTLSCSPISGHRSVSWYQQTPGQGLQFLFEYFSETQRNKGNFPGRFSGRQFSNSRSEMNVSTLELGDSALYLCASSLVGSGDTDTQYFGPGTRLTVL.

V usage is TRBV16 and J usage is TRBJ1-2; D unresolved. The V and J ends lost 0 bases and 0 bases respectively, with 23 bases between them. The CDR3 covers 20 residues. In germline, CDR1 is KGHSY, CDR2 FQNENV. CDR3 loop: CASSQSVGSRPYVSNYGYTF. The CDR3 coding sequence is TGTGCCAGCAGCCAATCGGTTGGGAGTAGGCCTTACGTTTCTAACTATGGCTACACCTTC. The whole variable domain, remainder taken from reference TRBV16 and TRBJ1-2, is GEEVAQTPKHLVRGEGQKAKLYCAPIKGHSYVFWYQQVLKNEFKFLISFQNENVFDETGMPKERFSAKCLPNSPCSLEIQATKLEDSAVYFCASSQSVGSRPYVSNYGYTFGSGTRLTVV.

The rearrangement uses TRBV18 and TRBJ2-1; 7 nucleotides agree with TRBD1. The V and J ends lost 3 bases and 3 bases, in that order; junction bases with no gene match: 8. The germline gives CDR1 KGHSH, CDR2 LQKENI. The CDR3 totals 16 residues. CDR3 sequence: CASSPLRDRVYNEQFF. DNA of the CDR3: TGTGCCAGCTCACCCCTTAGGGACAGAGTCTACAATGAGCAGTTCTTC.

The chain combines TRBV4-1 with TRBJ2-7, with 9 bases aligning to TRBD1. Germline loops: CDR1 MGHRA, CDR2 YSYEKL. Germline trimming cut 5 bases from V and 3 bases from J; bases unmatched to any gene: 8. The CDR3 length is 15 residues. CDR3 bases: TGCGCCAGCAGCTTGGACAGGGGCTTAGTCTACGAGCAGTACTTC. Its translation is CASSLDRGLVYEQYF.

The CDR3 loop reads CASSLITSRQGSNEQFF. DNA for the CDR3: TGTGCCAGCAGCTTAATCACCTCCCGACAGGGATCGAATGAGCAGTTCTTC. The V and J genes are TRBV7-8 and TRBJ2-1; 7 bases are a match to TRBD1. J was trimmed by 7 bases and V by 2 bases; bases with no gene match: 14. CDR1 SGHVS and CDR2 FQNEAQ come from the germline V gene. The CDR3 has 17 residues. Based on the CDR3 plus reference TRBV7-8 and TRBJ2-1, the full variable domain is GAGVSQSPRYKVAKRGQDVALRCDPISGHVSLFWYQQALGQGPEFLTYFQNEAQLDKSGLPSDRFFAERPEGSVSTLKIQRTQQEDSAVYLCASSLITSRQGSNEQFFGPGTRLTVL.

V is TRBV4-1 and J is TRBJ2-1, with D possibly being TRBD2 (6 bases). V lost 0 bases, J lost 4 bases, and 13 bases lay in between. CDR3 size: 16 residues. Germline assignment: CDR1 MGHRA and CDR2 YSYEKL. The CDR3 DNA reads TGCGCCAGCAGCCAAGATGTGCTAGCGTTTTACAATGAGCAGTTCTTC. Its translation is CASSQDVLAFYNEQFF.

This chain links TRBV7-9 with TRBJ2-1; no firm D call. V lost 1 base and J lost 7, with 5 bases in between. This CDR3 is built from 12 residues. Germline CDR1 is SEHNR and CDR2 is FQNEAQ (reference sequence). CDR3 sequence reads: CASSLDRNEQFF. CDR3 sequence (DNA): TGTGCCAGCAGCTTAGATCGGAATGAGCAGTTCTTC.

The chain employs TRBV7-9 and TRBJ2-2; TRBD1 matches at 10 bases. The CDR3 has 15 residues. Germline V gives CDR1 SEHNR, CDR2 FQNEAQ (reference sequence). V was pared by 4 bases and J by 4 bases, with 3 bases of the junction left unmatched. The CDR3 bases are TGTGCCAGCAGCTCGGGACAGGGGAGCACCGGGGAGCTGTTTTTT. Its translation is CASSSGQGSTGELFF.

The chain recombines TRBV15 with TRBJ2-7; TRBD2 is a possible D gene (5 bases). The CDR3 is 16 amino acids. V lost 0 bases and J 2 bases, leaving 14 bases between the germline ends. Germline assignment: CDR1 LNHNV and CDR2 YYDKDF (reference sequence). The CDR3 is CATSRDHGRPPYEQYF. CDR3 DNA: TGTGCCACCAGCAGAGATCATGGGAGACCTCCCTACGAGCAGTACTTC.

V usage is TRBV28 and J usage is TRBJ2-3, with TRBD1 matching over 8 bases. This CDR3 is built from 15 residues. Losses at the gene ends were 6 bases for V and 6 bases for J; bases not matched to a gene: 11. CDR1 and CDR2 from the germline V gene are MDHEN and SYDVKM. CDR3 sequence reads: CASRAQGQGFDTQYF. In nucleotides, the CDR3 is TGTGCCAGCAGGGCCCAAGGACAGGGATTCGATACGCAGTATTTT.

A few counts support this clone. J is TRBJ1-2 and V is TRBV28; 12 nucleotides align to TRBD1. The CDR3 is 15 amino acids. Germline CDR1 reads MDHEN; CDR2 reads SYDVKM. V lost 6 bases, J lost 6 bases, and 8 bases stayed unmatched. This chain's CDR3 is CASREPGQGAHGYTF. As DNA, the CDR3 is TGTGCCAGCAGAGAACCGGGACAGGGGGCGCATGGCTACACCTTC.

The rearrangement uses TRBV5-1 and TRBJ2-1; 11 bases map to TRBD2. Germline CDR1 SGHRS, CDR2 YFSETQ. The V segment lost 5 bases and the J segment 2 bases; nucleotides outside the gene matches: 6. The CDR3 covers 16 residues. The CDR3 region has the DNA TGCGCCAGCAGACCTACTAGCGGGGGTGCCTACAATGAGCAGTTCTTC. This gives the protein CASRPTSGGAYNEQFF.

Note on this clone: In the same sample, other DNA sequences code for this CDR3. The CDR3 bases are TGTGCCAGCAGCTTATTAGACACCGGGGAGCTGTTTTTT. Its protein product is CASSLLDTGELFF. V gene TRBV11-3 combines with J gene TRBJ2-2; D unresolved. CDR1 is SGHNT, CDR2 YENEEA, per germline. CDR3 length equals 13 residues. Between the trimmed V and J ends, which lost 2 bases and 3 bases, there was a span of 4 bases.

The gene calls are TRBV6-5 and TRBJ1-5; 7 bases are shared with TRBD1. Losses at the gene ends were 0 bases for V and 4 bases for J; bases not matched to a gene: 3. This CDR3 contains 15 residues. The germline gives CDR1 MNHEY, CDR2 SVGAGI. CDR3 coding DNA: TGTGCCAGCAGTTACTCGAGCAGGGGGAATCAGCCCCAGCATTTT. Protein: CASSYSSRGNQPQHF.

The count of this clone is one. In DNA form, the CDR3 reads TGTGCCAGCAGTCCGCAGGGGGGAGGTTCACCCCTCCACTTT. As protein: CASSPQGGGSPLHF. J is TRBJ1-6 and V is TRBV2; TRBD1 matches at 7 bases. The germline CDR1 and CDR2 sequences are SNHLY and FYNNEI. Trimming at V came to 5 bases and at J to 9 bases, leaving 7 bases not matched to a gene. The CDR3 loop spans 14 amino acids.

This clone has a single count. This sequence joins TRBV9 and TRBJ2-5, with D possibly TRBD1 on 5 matching bases. The V and J ends lost 4 bases and 5 bases respectively, with 6 bases between them. The CDR3 is 11 amino acids. Germline lookup yields CDR1 SGDLS and CDR2 YYNGEE. As DNA, the CDR3 is TGTGCCAGCAGCTCAGGGGAGACCCAGTACTTC. This gives the protein CASSSGETQYF.

The chain has TRBV10-1 and TRBJ2-2, with 7 positions matching TRBD1. This CDR3 is 14 amino acids long. The V gene end was trimmed by 10 bases and the J gene end by 1 base; junction bases not matched to a gene: 6. Looked up from germline, CDR1 is WNHNN and CDR2 is SYGVQD (reference sequence). Here the CDR3 reads CATNRGLNTGELFF. CDR3 DNA sequence: TGCGCCACCAACAGGGGCCTGAACACCGGGGAGCTGTTTTTT.

The chain carries TRBV9 and TRBJ2-2; D is uncertain. The CDR3 is 16 amino acids. The germline V gene has CDR1 SGDLS and CDR2 YYNGEE. The ends were cut back, 0 bases at V and 0 bases at J, with 9 bases in the middle. CDR3 DNA: TGTGCCAGCAGCGTAGTGGGTCAGGCGAACACCGGGGAGCTGTTTTTT. Amino acid sequence: CASSVVGQANTGELFF. The full variable domain, completed using reference TRBV9 and TRBJ2-2, is DSGVTQTPKHLITATGQRVTLRCSPRSGDLSVYWYQQSLDQGLQFLIQYYNGEERAKGNILERFSAQQFPDLHSELNLSSLELGDSALYFCASSVVGQANTGELFFGEGSRLTVL.

This chain links TRBV7-2 with TRBJ2-2; a weak D match, TRBD1 (6 bases). The germline V gene has CDR1 SGHTA and CDR2 FQGNSA. The V end was cut by 9 bases, the J end by 5 bases, with 19 bases between. This CDR3 is 15 amino acids long. The CDR3 protein is CASDLGQFFTGELFF. In DNA, the CDR3 is TGTGCCAGTGACCTCGGACAGTTTTTTACCGGGGAGCTGTTTTTT.

V usage is TRBV30 and J usage is TRBJ2-3; tentative D call: TRBD1 (5 bases). Germline CDR1 GTSNPN, CDR2 SVGIG (reference sequence). The CDR3 loop spans 14 amino acids. V gave up 3 bases and J gave up 4 bases, with 14 bases separating them. CDR3 region: CAWSGPQGSDTQYF. CDR3 bases: TGTGCCTGGAGCGGGCCGCAGGGCTCAGATACGCAGTATTTT.

As for this clone: One junction end does not reproduce the germline sequence, and a read error may be involved. The same CDR3 arises from other DNA sequences in this sample as well. The genes are TRBV7-2 and TRBJ2-3, with D unclear. Germline-derived CDR1 and CDR2 are SGHTA and FQGNSA. This CDR3 has 12 residues. The CDR3 region has the DNA TGCGCCAGCAGCTTTGCGGCGGATACGCAGTATTTT. Encoded protein: CASSFAADTQYF. The full variable domain, in which reference TRBV7-2 and TRBJ2-3 provide the parts outside the CDR3, is GAGVSQSPSNKVTEKGKDVELRCDPISGHTALYWYRQSLGQGLEFLIYFQGNSAPDKSGLPSDRFSAERTGGSVSTLTIQRTQQEDSAVYLCASSFAADTQYFGPGTRLTVL.

The rearrangement joins TRBV18 to TRBJ1-2; 9 bases fit TRBD1. Germline CDR1 KGHSH, CDR2 LQKENI. This CDR3 has 12 residues. The J segment lost 9 bases and the V segment lost 6 bases, leaving 5 bases of the junction unmatched. CDR3 in DNA: TGTGCCAGCTCGGACAGGGGTGAGCGCTACACCTTC. Protein: CASSDRGERYTF.

This rearrangement joins TRBV5-6 to TRBJ1-4, with D possibly TRBD1 on 5 matching bases. Germline CDR1 is SGHDT and CDR2 is YYEEEE. The V and J ends lost 5 bases and 2 bases respectively, with 19 bases between them. The CDR3 totals 17 residues. Here the CDR3 reads CASSKWGEMRTNEKLFF. In nucleotides, the CDR3 is TGTGCCAGCAGTAAATGGGGGGAGATGAGGACTAATGAAAAACTGTTTTTT.

This chain connects TRBV5-6 to TRBJ1-2; possible D gene TRBD1, 6 bases. Trimming took 4 bases from V and 0 from J, leaving 13 bases between them. This CDR3 region has 15 residues. The germline V gene has CDR1 SGHDT and CDR2 YYEEEE. In DNA form, the CDR3 reads TGTGCCAGCAGCCTCCCCACAGGGTCTAACTATGGCTACACCTTC. Amino acids: CASSLPTGSNYGYTF.

This chain uses TRBV29-1 with TRBJ2-3, with 7 bases that match TRBD1. The CDR3 covers 13 residues. Per germline, CDR1 SQVTM and CDR2 ANQGSEA. Trimming removed 7 bases from V and 5 bases from J; junction bases left unmatched: 9. The CDR3: CSAAQGWGDTQYF. CDR3 in DNA: TGCAGCGCTGCACAGGGGTGGGGAGATACGCAGTATTTT.

The J gene is TRBJ2-5, the V gene TRBV28; 11 nucleotides line up with TRBD1. The CDR3 is 12 residues long. J gave up 11 bases and V 7 bases, and 6 bases lay outside the gene matches. Per the germline V gene, CDR1 is MDHEN and CDR2 is SYDVKM. The CDR3 loop reads CASTPGQGVQYF. DNA for the CDR3: TGTGCCAGCACCCCGGGACAGGGGGTTCAGTACTTC.